A selection of T cell receptor beta chains follows, all from one sample in a study of monozygotic twins with inflammatory bowel disease. TCRdb re-called the 5' RACE reads and shows each CDR3 protein once, DNA omitted. The repertoire table contains over 120,000 distinct CDR3 sequences. Material for sequencing was blood. The receptors shown here come from a human donor with ulcerative colitis or Crohn's disease, or a healthy co-twin of an affected twin (not recorded which). CDR3s include the opening cysteine and the closing phenylalanine or tryptophan.

TRBV4-2	TRBJ1-5	CASSSRQTNQPQHF
TRBV20-1	TRBJ1-6	CSASTFPGGDSPLHF
TRBV7-2	TRBJ1-1	CASSLTTGGSEAFF
TRBV19	TRBJ2-7	CASADSYEQYF
TRBV12-3/TRBV12-4	TRBJ2-1	CASQTNQGNEQFF
TRBV7-9	TRBJ2-1	CASSLVPNEQFF
TRBV20-1	TRBJ1-1	CSARGVNTEAFF
TRBV19	TRBJ2-3	CASTPSRSSGSNTQYF
TRBV11-2	TRBJ1-1	CASSLRIGNTEAFF
TRBV6-1	TRBJ1-5	CASSDPSRIYNQPQHF
TRBV4-3	TRBJ2-1	CASSQDGGTGYNEQFF
TRBV12-3/TRBV12-4	TRBJ1-1	CASSMNTEAFF
TRBV6-2/TRBV6-3	TRBJ2-7	CASSNLGAVDEQYF
TRBV5-5	TRBJ2-2	CASSPEVNRKTGELFF
TRBV20-1	TRBJ1-2	CSASGTGSEQGGYTF
TRBV12-3/TRBV12-4	TRBJ2-3	CASRRLRGADTQYF
TRBV29-1	TRBJ1-1	CSVKASWGGTEAFF
TRBV28	TRBJ1-2	CASSPGGNYGYTF
TRBV2	TRBJ2-5	CASSEGLAGEETQYF
TRBV11-3	TRBJ2-1	CASSQNNNEQFF
TRBV6-1	TRBJ2-2	CAGNPTAADTGELFF
TRBV7-2	TRBJ2-4	CASSLVAGSYKNIQYF
TRBV5-1	TRBJ1-1	CASSLTPHTGDTEAFF
TRBV27	TRBJ2-7	CASSFRGRDEQYF
TRBV5-1	TRBJ2-3	CASSLTDTQYF
TRBV30	TRBJ2-7	CAWRKSAYEQYF
TRBV13	TRBJ2-3	CASSHRLAVSTDTQYF
TRBV7-3	TRBJ2-1	CASSLEGLGDNEQFF
TRBV3-1	TRBJ2-7	CASSSGPGYEQYF
TRBV28	TRBJ2-7	CASRNREAPYEQYF
TRBV7-6	TRBJ2-1	CASSTTGAFPYNEQFF
TRBV6-6	TRBJ1-4	CASSAWGINEKLFF
TRBV12-3/TRBV12-4	TRBJ2-1	CASSRSTANNEQFF
TRBV15	TRBJ1-3	CATSRGDRSGNTIYF
TRBV20-1	TRBJ1-1	CSARELGEAFF
TRBV4-2	TRBJ2-7	CASSQEDHSTYEQYF
TRBV20-1	TRBJ2-4	CSCRDPVAKNIQYF
TRBV28	TRBJ1-5	CASSPPGLQHF
TRBV7-2	TRBJ2-7	CASSQGQTYEQYF